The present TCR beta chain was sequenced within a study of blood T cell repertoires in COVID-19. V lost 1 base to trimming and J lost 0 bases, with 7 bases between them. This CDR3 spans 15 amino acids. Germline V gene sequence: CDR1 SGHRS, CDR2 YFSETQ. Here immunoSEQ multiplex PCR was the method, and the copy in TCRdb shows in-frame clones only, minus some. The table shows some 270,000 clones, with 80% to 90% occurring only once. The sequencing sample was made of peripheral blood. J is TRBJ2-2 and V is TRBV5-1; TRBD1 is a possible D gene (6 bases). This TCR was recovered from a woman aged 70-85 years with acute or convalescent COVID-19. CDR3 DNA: TGCGCCAGCAGCTTGAGGACAGCGAACACCGGGGAGCTGTTTTTT. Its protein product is CASSLRTANTGELFF.